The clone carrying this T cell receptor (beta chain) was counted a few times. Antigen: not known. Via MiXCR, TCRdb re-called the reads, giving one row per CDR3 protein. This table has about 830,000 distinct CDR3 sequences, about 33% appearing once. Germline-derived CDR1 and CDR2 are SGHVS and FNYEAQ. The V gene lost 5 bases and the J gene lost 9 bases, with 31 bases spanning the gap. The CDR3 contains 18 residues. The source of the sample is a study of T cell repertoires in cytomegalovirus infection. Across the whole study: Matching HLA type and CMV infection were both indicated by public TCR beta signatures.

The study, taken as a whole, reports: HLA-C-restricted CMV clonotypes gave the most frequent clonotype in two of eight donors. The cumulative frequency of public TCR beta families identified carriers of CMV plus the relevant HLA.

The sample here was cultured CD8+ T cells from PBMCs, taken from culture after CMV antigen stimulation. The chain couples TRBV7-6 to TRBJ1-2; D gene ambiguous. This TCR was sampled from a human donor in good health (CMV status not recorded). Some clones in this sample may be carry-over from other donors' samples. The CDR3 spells CASSPQRQLAAGDDRYTF. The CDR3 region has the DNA TGTGCCAGCAGCCCCCAACGTCAGTTAGCCGCAGGAGACGATCGCTACACCTTC.